This T cell receptor beta chain stems from a study of blood T cells in healthy people across ages. The wider study: About one barcoded beta molecule was captured per two T cells (by template switching).

V gave up 8 bases and J gave up 3 bases, with 6 bases separating them. Germline CDR1 DFQATT, CDR2 SNEGSKA (reference sequence). CDR3 size: 10 residues. With a J-beta primer mix and a sample-barcoded 5' primer, a second PCR ran about 6 to 11 cycles. The template-switch adaptor, which had 12 random nucleotides, put a tag on each cDNA molecule. TCRdb re-called the 5' RACE reads with MiXCR, one entry per CDR3 protein. The data show around 580,000 distinct CDR3 sequences, 47% seen once. General study points: Long-lived donors had more naive CD4+ cells and higher diversity than aged donors. Diversity of TCR beta correlated strongly with naive T cell percentage.

For this clonotype: Its antigen is as yet unknown.

The chain joins TRBV20-1 to TRBJ2-3, with D uncertain. This clonotype originated in a man aged 80 or over in good health. Sequencing was carried out using blood. CDR3 in amino acids: CSPVTDTQYF. In DNA form, the CDR3 reads TGCAGTCCAGTAACAGATACGCAGTATTTT.